This T cell receptor beta chain emerged from a study of blood T cell repertoires in COVID-19. The wider study: PBMCs, B-cell-depleted T cells, or T cells provided the cDNA or gDNA that made up the material.

CDR1 SGHTA and CDR2 FQGNSA come from the germline V gene. Inclusive of both ends, the CDR3 amounts to 15 amino acids. Enrollees, about 18 to 95 years old, lived in about two dozen US areas. Participants' reported clinical history set cohort assignment. Remarks on this clone: The final CDR3 position lacks the conserved phenylalanine or tryptophan, pointing to a likely read error. It is unclear where the CDR3 begins or ends on the DNA, so no DNA is shown, and the CDR3 is as TCRdb lists it.

The method was immunoSEQ multiplex PCR; TCRdb's version includes in-frame clones alone and lacks a portion of them. The data contain 200,000 to 250,000 clones, around 90% of them seen just once; the ten biggest clones take up more than 10%. V usage is TRBV7-2 and J usage is TRBJ1-1; the listed D gene, TRBD1, was not tested against the DNA. What was sequenced was PBMCs or T cells enriched from blood (not recorded which). This receptor was identified in a man aged 25-40 years who had recovered from COVID-19. The CDR3 protein is CASSLERQGNNLYRL.